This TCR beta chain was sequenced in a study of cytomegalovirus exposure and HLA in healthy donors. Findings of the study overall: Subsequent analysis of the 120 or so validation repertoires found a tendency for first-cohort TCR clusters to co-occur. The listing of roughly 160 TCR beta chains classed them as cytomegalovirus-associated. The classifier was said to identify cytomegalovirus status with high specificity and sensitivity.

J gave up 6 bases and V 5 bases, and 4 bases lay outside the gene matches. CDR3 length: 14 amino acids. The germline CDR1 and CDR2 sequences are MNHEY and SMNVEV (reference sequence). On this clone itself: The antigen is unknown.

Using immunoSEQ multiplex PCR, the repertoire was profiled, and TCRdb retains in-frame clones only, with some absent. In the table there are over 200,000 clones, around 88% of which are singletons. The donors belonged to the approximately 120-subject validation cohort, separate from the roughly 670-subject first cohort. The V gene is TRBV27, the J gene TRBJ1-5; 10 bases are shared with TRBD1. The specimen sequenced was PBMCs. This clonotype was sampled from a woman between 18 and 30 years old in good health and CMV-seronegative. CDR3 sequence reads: CASSPDRGSQPQHF. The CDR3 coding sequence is TGTGCCAGCAGTCCGGACAGGGGGTCTCAGCCCCAGCATTTT.